This T cell receptor (beta chain) was retrieved from a study of human T cells and chemical hapten exposure. Study information: DPC at 2% was the sensitizing agent, placed on about 2 cm by about 2 cm of upper inner arm skin. Patients additionally received therapeutic doses of diphenylcyclopropenone on the scalp once a week, and this continued throughout the approximately 26-week study.

A word on this clonotype: What it binds is unknown.

Time point of the sample: pre-sensitization, week 0. Documented treatment: therapeutic diphenylcyclopropenone sensitization with weekly scalp DPC. MiXCR was run by TCRdb on the RACE reads, yielding one entry per CDR3 protein. Here the sample spans tens of thousands of distinct CDR3 sequences, around 9.5% being singletons. Regarding the study as a whole: Among expanded TCRs, significantly more large CDR3 similarity clusters formed than among controls. Healthy individuals' immune responses may differ from those of donors, who had alopecia.

This clonotype originated in a woman aged 40 to 50 with alopecia areata. Some clones in this sample may be carry-over from other donors' samples. Source: whole blood, taken in connection with sensitization to the hapten diphenylcyclopropenone (DPC).

The CDR3 region is CASSDGGPSNTEAFF. The CDR3 DNA reads as TGTGCCAGCAGTGACGGGGGACCCTCGAACACTGAAGCTTTCTTT. The chain uses TRBV6-4 and TRBJ1-1; D possibly corresponds to TRBD1 (5 bases). This CDR3 comprises 15 residues. CDR1 and CDR2 from the germline V gene are MRHNA and SNTAGT. V gave up 2 bases and J gave up 1 base, with 11 bases separating them.